The next 25 T cell receptor beta chains were all read from a single sample in a study of metastatic and nonmetastatic thyroid tumors. No patient received treatment before thyroid surgery. Using MiXCR, TCRdb reanalyzed the PCR reads. The repertoire holds some 90,000 clones, approximately 9% seen once, with around 9.2% in the top ten. Material: blood. Source of these receptors: a female donor with papillary thyroid cancer or a benign thyroid nodule (not recorded which). Some clones in this sample may be carry-over from other donors' samples.

This clone was recorded many times. The chain has TRBV4-1 and TRBJ2-4; TRBD1 agrees at 8 bases. V lost 3 bases, J lost 3 bases, and 7 bases stayed unmatched. CDR1 and CDR2 (germline): MGHRA, YSYEKL. The CDR3 is made up of 16 amino acids. The DNA of the CDR3 is TGCGCCAGCAGCCAGGGGGACAGGAGGGACAAAAACATTCAGTACTTC. Translated, it gives CASSQGDRRDKNIQYF.

The V and J genes are TRBV7-8 and TRBJ2-5; tentatively, D is TRBD1 (7 bases). The CDR3 length is 14 residues. Trimming left V 2 bases short and J 5 bases short, with 12 bases between. From germline, CDR1 is SGHVS and CDR2 FQNEAQ. CDR3 region: CASSLQGGTETQYF. In DNA form, the CDR3 reads TGTGCCAGCAGCTTACAGGGGGGAACGGAGACCCAGTACTTC. Drawing the rest from reference TRBV7-8 and TRBJ2-5, the complete variable domain is GAGVSQSPRYKVAKRGQDVALRCDPISGHVSLFWYQQALGQGPEFLTYFQNEAQLDKSGLPSDRFFAERPEGSVSTLKIQRTQQEDSAVYLCASSLQGGTETQYFGPGTRLLVL.

Worth noting for this clone: One base away lies a much larger clone, so this may be a sequencing read error. This chain links TRBV7-2 with TRBJ1-5; D unresolved. This CDR3 region has 15 residues. Germline loops: CDR1 SGHTA, CDR2 FQGNSA. CDR3 loop: CASSLGDGGNRPQHF. In DNA form, the CDR3 reads TGTGCCAGCAGCTTAGGTGACGGTGGCAATCGGCCCCAGCATTTT.

The chain couples TRBV3-1 to TRBJ2-7; tentative D call: TRBD1 (6 bases). The ends were cut back, 1 base at V and 9 bases at J, with 13 bases in the middle. This CDR3 spans 13 amino acids. From germline, CDR1 is LGHDT and CDR2 YNNKEL (reference sequence). The CDR3 DNA is TGTGCCAGCAGCCAAGTAGGTTCCAGGGGGCAGTACTTC. This encodes CASSQVGSRGQYF.

This clone was counted ten times or more. V is TRBV6-1 and J is TRBJ2-5, with TRBD2 matching over 8 bases. With V trimmed by 6 bases and J by 3 bases, 6 bases remained unmatched. The CDR3 loop spans 14 amino acids. In germline, CDR1 is MNHNS, CDR2 SASEGT. The CDR3 here is CASRGLAGKETQYF. CDR3 DNA sequence: TGTGCCAGCAGGGGCTTAGCGGGGAAAGAGACCCAGTACTTC.

Regarding this clone: The junction does not match germline at one end; this may be a read error. V is TRBV18 and J is TRBJ1-5, with D possibly TRBD1 on 5 matching bases. The CDR3 loop spans 15 amino acids. The germline CDR1 and CDR2 sequences are KGHSH and LQKENI. The CDR3 region has the DNA TGTGCCAGCTCCCCCAGTACAGGAGCCAATCATCCCCAGCACTTT. Residues: CASSPSTGANHPQHF.

The CDR3 sequence: CASSIGGVGQDTQYF. The CDR3 bases are TGTGCCAGTAGTATAGGCGGGGTGGGACAAGATACGCAGTATTTT. This rearrangement joins TRBV19 to TRBJ2-3; D possibly uses TRBD1 or TRBD2 (6 bases each). V lost 1 base and J 5 bases, leaving 13 bases between the germline ends. Germline lookup yields CDR1 LNHDA and CDR2 SQIVND (reference sequence). The CDR3 spans 15 residues.

This clone was seen only a few times. This rearrangement joins TRBV19 to TRBJ1-2; unclear D gene. Trimming removed 7 bases from V and 0 bases from J, with 9 bases in between. Germline V gene lookup returns CDR1 LNHDA and CDR2 SQIVND (reference sequence). The CDR3 is 13 amino acids. The CDR3 nucleotides are TGTGCCAGTAATCCAGTAGCTAACTATGGCTACACCTTC. Protein sequence: CASNPVANYGYTF.

This clone was seen at least ten times. The chain combines TRBV3-1 with TRBJ2-3, with a weak D call TRBD2 (6 bases). CDR1 is LGHDT and CDR2 is YNNKEL in the germline V gene (reference sequence). CDR3 length: 17 amino acids. V was pared by 0 bases and J by 6 bases, with 19 bases between. The CDR3 loop reads CASSQDASAGSRDTQYF. The CDR3 DNA reads TGTGCCAGCAGCCAAGATGCGAGCGCGGGGAGTCGGGATACGCAGTATTTT.

Only a few counts were recorded for this clone. The rearrangement joins TRBV28 to TRBJ1-5; D unresolved. The V gene's germline CDR1 is MDHEN and CDR2 SYDVKM. The CDR3 has 13 amino acids. The ends were cut back, 3 bases at V and 0 bases at J, with 3 bases in the middle. DNA for the CDR3: TGTGCCAGCAGTTTTTCTAGCAATCAGCCCCAGCATTTT. This translates into CASSFSSNQPQHF.

This clone was detected ten times or more. The CDR3 region has the DNA TGCGCCAGCAGCTCAGTATATAGACAGGGGGACACCGGGGAGCTGTTTTTT. Its translation is CASSSVYRQGDTGELFF. The V gene is TRBV5-1, the J gene TRBJ2-2; 9 bases match TRBD1. The CDR3 sequence is 17 residues long. From germline, CDR1 is SGHRS and CDR2 YFSETQ. The J segment lost 3 bases and the V segment lost 3 bases, leaving 9 bases of the junction unmatched.

This clone was seen ten or more times. This chain links TRBV7-9 with TRBJ1-5; D ambiguous. V dropped 4 bases and J dropped 2 bases, with 9 bases sitting between them. This CDR3 has 14 residues. Germline assignment: CDR1 SEHNR and CDR2 FQNEAQ (reference sequence). The chain's CDR3 is CASSSGGGNQPQHF. CDR3 in DNA: TGTGCCAGCAGCTCGGGAGGCGGCAATCAGCCCCAGCATTTT.

The gene calls are TRBV9 and TRBJ1-3; D remains ambiguous. This CDR3 is 18 amino acids long. Trimming took 0 bases from V and 0 from J, leaving 16 bases between them. Looked up from germline, CDR1 is SGDLS and CDR2 is YYNGEE. The CDR3 is CASSVGSLGQSSGNTIYF. The CDR3 DNA follows: TGTGCCAGCAGCGTAGGGTCCCTCGGGCAGAGCTCTGGAAACACCATATATTTT.

This clone was observed a few times. CDR3 sequence: CAGTPHASGGKNEQFF. The DNA of the CDR3 is TGTGCCGGCACCCCTCACGCTAGCGGGGGAAAGAATGAGCAGTTCTTC. This chain joins TRBV3-1 and TRBJ2-1, with 10 positions matching TRBD2. The CDR3 has 16 amino acids. Germline CDR1 LGHDT, CDR2 YNNKEL (reference sequence). Germline trimming cut 11 bases from V and 7 bases from J; bases unmatched to any gene: 17.

Ten or more counts support this clone. V is TRBV15 and J is TRBJ2-7, with D possibly being TRBD1 (6 bases). V was shortened by 3 bases and J by 9 bases, with 18 bases between the two germline ends. Germline loops: CDR1 LNHNV, CDR2 YYDKDF (reference sequence). CDR3 length equals 14 residues. Here the CDR3 DNA reads TGTGCCACCAGCAGGGGGGCCACGGGGCCTAGGCAGTACTTC. Translating gives CATSRGATGPRQYF.

This clone has just a few counts. The chain uses TRBV19 and TRBJ2-7; the D is unclear. There are 16 residues in the CDR3. Germline assignment: CDR1 LNHDA and CDR2 SQIVND (reference sequence). The V end was cut by 0 bases, the J end by 0 bases, with 12 bases between. CDR3 protein: CASSIEADRLSYEQYF. In DNA, the CDR3 is TGTGCCAGTAGTATAGAGGCAGACCGTCTCTCCTACGAGCAGTACTTC. Using reference TRBV19 and TRBJ2-7 for the parts outside the CDR3, the full variable domain is DGGITQSPKYLFRKEGQNVTLSCEQNLNHDAMYWYRQDPGQGLRLIYYSQIVNDFQKGDIAEGYSVSREKKESFPLTVTSAQKNPTAFYLCASSIEADRLSYEQYFGPGTRLTVT.

This clone was found many times. This chain links TRBV19 with TRBJ2-1; 7 bases agree with TRBD2. Germline V gene sequence: CDR1 LNHDA, CDR2 SQIVND (reference sequence). The CDR3 runs to 13 residues. The trim removed 3 bases at V and 9 bases at J, leaving 5 bases unmatched. CDR3 DNA sequence: TGTGCCAGTAGTATCGGAGCGGGGTTTGAGCAGTTCTTC. Translating it yields CASSIGAGFEQFF.

The CDR3 reads CASSQGGGQPQHF. CDR3 sequence (DNA): TGTGCCAGCAGCCAAGGTGGTGGTCAGCCCCAGCATTTT. The chain has TRBV3-1 and TRBJ1-5; D is undetermined. The ends were cut back, 1 base at V and 6 bases at J, with 7 bases in the middle. Germline CDR1 is LGHDT and CDR2 is YNNKEL (reference sequence). The CDR3 has 13 residues.

This clone was counted at least ten times. V gene TRBV6-1 combines with J gene TRBJ1-4, with TRBD1 as a possible D gene (5 bases). Germline-derived CDR1 and CDR2 are MNHNS and SASEGT. The CDR3 extends over 16 amino acids. Trimming removed 3 bases from V and 1 base from J, with 12 bases in between. Here the CDR3 DNA reads TGTGCCAGCAGTGAGGGGCAGGGCATAACTAATGAAAAACTGTTTTTT. Amino acids: CASSEGQGITNEKLFF.

This CDR3 reads CASSPRTGSSYEQYF. CDR3 DNA sequence: TGTGCCAGCTCACCACGGACAGGCAGCTCCTACGAGCAGTACTTC. This chain links TRBV18 with TRBJ2-7; 7 bases are a match to TRBD1. V dropped 1 base and J dropped 0; count of bases not matched to a gene: 3. Germline V lookup: CDR1 KGHSH, CDR2 LQKENI. The CDR3 runs 15 residues.

This clone appeared many times. This chain uses TRBV3-1 with TRBJ1-1; 9 positions match TRBD1. CDR1 is LGHDT and CDR2 is YNNKEL in the germline V gene (reference sequence). The CDR3 runs 11 residues. Unmatched junction bases numbered 5, after V lost 5 bases and J lost 13 bases. CDR3 DNA sequence: TGTGCCAGCAGCGACAGGGGGTATGGTTTCTTT. Protein product: CASSDRGYGFF. The full variable domain, rest sourced from reference TRBV3-1 and TRBJ1-1, is DTAVSQTPKYLVTQMGNDKSIKCEQNLGHDTMYWYKQDSKKFLKIMFSYNNKELIINETVPNRFSPKSPDKAHLNLHINSLELGDSAVYFCASSDRGYGFFGQGTRLTVV.

The gene calls are TRBV6-5 and TRBJ1-4; 9 bases are a match to TRBD1. Germline V gene data show CDR1 as MNHEY and CDR2 as SVGAGI. V lost 2 bases, J lost 8 bases, and 6 bases stayed unmatched. The length of the CDR3 is 15 residues. In DNA form, the CDR3 reads TGTGCCAGCAGTTACCCGGGGACAGGGAACGAAAAACTGTTTTTT. It codes for CASSYPGTGNEKLFF.

Many counts were recorded for this clone. V and J are TRBV5-4 and TRBJ2-3, with D possibly being TRBD2 (5 bases). V lost 6 bases and J 1 base, leaving 9 bases between the germline ends. The germline V gene has CDR1 SGHNT and CDR2 YYREEE (reference sequence). The CDR3 contains 13 residues. CDR3 sequence reads: CASIPRGTDTQYF. The CDR3 DNA sequence: TGTGCCAGCATCCCGAGGGGCACAGATACGCAGTATTTT.

This clone was seen many times. The chain carries TRBV30 and TRBJ2-7; D call uncertain. Germline V gives CDR1 GTSNPN, CDR2 SVGIG (reference sequence). The CDR3 sequence is 12 residues long. V lost 3 bases and J 7 bases, leaving 13 bases between the germline ends. The CDR3 DNA sequence: TGTGCCTGGAGCCCCGGTTCTGTGGAGCAGTACTTC. This codes for CAWSPGSVEQYF.

This clone was seen at least ten times. The gene calls are TRBV12-3 or TRBV12-4 and TRBJ2-1, with D perhaps being TRBD1 or TRBD2 (5 bases each). This CDR3 contains 14 residues. The ends were cut back, 7 bases at V and 5 bases at J, with 15 bases in the middle. This CDR3 is CASTPGRPDNEQFF. The DNA of the CDR3 is TGTGCCAGCACACCGGGACGGCCGGACAATGAGCAGTTCTTC.